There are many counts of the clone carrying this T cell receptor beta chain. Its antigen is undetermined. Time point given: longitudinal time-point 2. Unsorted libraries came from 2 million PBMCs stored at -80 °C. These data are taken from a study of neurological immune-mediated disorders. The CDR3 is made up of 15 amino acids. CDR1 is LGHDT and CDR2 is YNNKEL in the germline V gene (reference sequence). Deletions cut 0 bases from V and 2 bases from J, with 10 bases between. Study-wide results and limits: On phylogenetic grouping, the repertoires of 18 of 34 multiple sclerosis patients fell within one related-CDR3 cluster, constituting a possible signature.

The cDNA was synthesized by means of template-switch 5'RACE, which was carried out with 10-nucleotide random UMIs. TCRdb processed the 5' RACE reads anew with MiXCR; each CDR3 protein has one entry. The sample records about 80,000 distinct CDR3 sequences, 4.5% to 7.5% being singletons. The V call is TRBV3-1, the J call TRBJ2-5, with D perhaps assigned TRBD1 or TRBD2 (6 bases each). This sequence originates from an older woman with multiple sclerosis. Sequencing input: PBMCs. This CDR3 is CASSQDWRGQETQYF. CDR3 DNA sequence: TGTGCCAGCAGCCAAGATTGGAGGGGGCAAGAGACCCAGTACTTC.